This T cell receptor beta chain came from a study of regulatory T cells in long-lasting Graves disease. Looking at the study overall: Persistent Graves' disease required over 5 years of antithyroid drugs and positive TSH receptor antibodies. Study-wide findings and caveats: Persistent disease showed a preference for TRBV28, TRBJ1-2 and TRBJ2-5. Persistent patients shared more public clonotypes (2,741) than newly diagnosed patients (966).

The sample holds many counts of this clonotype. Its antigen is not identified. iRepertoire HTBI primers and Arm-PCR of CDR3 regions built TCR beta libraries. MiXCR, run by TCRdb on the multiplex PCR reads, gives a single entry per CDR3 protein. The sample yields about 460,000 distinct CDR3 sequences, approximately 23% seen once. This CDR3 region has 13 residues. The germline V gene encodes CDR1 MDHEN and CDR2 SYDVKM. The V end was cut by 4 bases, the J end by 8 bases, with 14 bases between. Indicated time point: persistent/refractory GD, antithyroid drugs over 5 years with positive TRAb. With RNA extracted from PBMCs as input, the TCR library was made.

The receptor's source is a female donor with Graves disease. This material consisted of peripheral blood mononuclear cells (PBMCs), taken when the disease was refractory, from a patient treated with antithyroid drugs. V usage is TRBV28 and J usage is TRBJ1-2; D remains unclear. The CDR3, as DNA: TGTGCCAGCAGTTCCGCCCAGGAAGGGGGCTACACCTTC. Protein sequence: CASSSAQEGGYTF.